This record looks at one T cell receptor (beta chain) sequence and its context. Its specificity is not known. This PCR relied on a set of 60 Vbeta primers and 13 Jbeta primers. The assay was immunoSEQ multiplex PCR, and TCRdb's table has in-frame clones only and misses some. The sample yields some 130,000 clones, approximately 79% seen once. The V gene's germline CDR1 is LNHDA and CDR2 SQIVND (reference sequence). CDR3 size: 14 residues. V dropped 4 bases and J dropped 5; count of bases not matched to a gene: 3. This sample is drawn from a study of cytomegalovirus exposure and HLA in healthy donors. Broader study findings: Under in vitro conditions, a few CMV-associated chains were confirmed as specific for CMV antigens. Using a false discovery rate of 0.05, a later analysis showed that 16,951 TCR beta sequences were associated with HLA alleles.

This clonotype was sampled from a man aged 35 to 55 in good health and CMV-seropositive. V usage is TRBV19 and J usage is TRBJ1-1; 11 positions agree with TRBD1. The sequencing input was PBMCs. The CDR3 DNA sequence: TGTGCCAGTAGTAAGGACAGGGGGCTTACTGAAGCTTTCTTT. It encodes CASSKDRGLTEAFF.